Listed below are T cell receptor beta chains from one sample, sequenced in a study of T cells after yellow fever vaccination. TCRdb itself ran the 5' RACE reads through MiXCR, one entry per CDR3 protein. The data contain roughly 400,000 distinct CDR3 sequences, around a sixth of them singletons. The source was PBMCs, collected before the yellow fever booster vaccination. Receptors originate from a man younger than 35 who received the YFV17D yellow fever vaccine. The CDR3 runs from the conserved cysteine through the conserved F or W. Each record gives: V gene, D gene, clone size, J gene, CDR3 DNA, CDR3 protein. A D gene is named only where the DNA matches it firmly. Size tells how often a clone was seen (once, few, many) or the class of an expanded clone, and some rows leave it out.

>TRBV5-8|TRBD1|NA|TRBJ1-4
TGTGCCAGCAGCCCGAGGGACAGGGGAAATGAAAAACTGTTTTTT
CASSPRDRGNEKLFF
>TRBV20-1|NA|few|TRBJ1-5
TGCAGTGCTATCAGGACGGCTAGCAATCAGCCCCAGCATTTT
CSAIRTASNQPQHF
>TRBV7-9|NA|many|TRBJ2-5
TGTGCCAGCAGCATCTCACAGACCCAGTACTTC
CASSISQTQYF
>TRBV7-9|NA|few|TRBJ2-3
TGTGCCAGCAGCGTATTTGGAGATACGCAGTATTTT
CASSVFGDTQYF
>TRBV24-1|TRBD1|NA|TRBJ1-5
TGTGCCACCAGTGACCCCGGGACAGCTAATCAGCCCCAGCATTTT
CATSDPGTANQPQHF
>TRBV19|NA|many|TRBJ2-4
TGTGCCAGTAGCACAGGGCAGGGTTTCAACATTCAGTACTTC
CASSTGQGFNIQYF
>TRBV5-1|NA|NA|TRBJ1-1
TGCGCCAGCAGCCGGGACCAGAACACTGAAGCTTTCTTT
CASSRDQNTEAFF
>TRBV7-7|TRBD1|NA|TRBJ2-1
TGTGCCAGCAGCGCCGGGACAGCGACCAGCAATGAGCAGTTCTTC
CASSAGTATSNEQFF
>TRBV11-2|TRBD2|few|TRBJ2-2
TGTGCCAGCAGCTTACGCACTAGCGGGGGTGCCGGGGAGCTGTTTTTT
CASSLRTSGGAGELFF
>TRBV4-3|TRBD1|few|TRBJ2-1
TGCGCCAGCAGCCTGGACAGGGGGACGGATGAGCAGTTCTTC
CASSLDRGTDEQFF
>TRBV15|NA|few|TRBJ2-5
TGTGCCACCAGCAGGCGTGGGGTGGAGACCCAGTACTTC
CATSRRGVETQYF
>TRBV29-1|NA|NA|TRBJ1-2
TGCAGCGTTGAAGATCAATATGCCTTCGGCTACACCTTC
CSVEDQYAFGYTF
>TRBV20-1|NA|many|TRBJ2-5
TGCAGTGCCGGGGCGCTAGAAGAGACCCAGTACTTC
CSAGALEETQYF
>TRBV7-2|NA|NA|TRBJ2-5
TGTGCCAGCAGCTTGGGTATAGGGAAGACCCAGTACTTC
CASSLGIGKTQYF
>TRBV3-1|NA|NA|TRBJ2-3
TGTGCCAGCAGCCAGGTTGTTCAGGGGGGCCGAGATACGCAGTATTTT
CASSQVVQGGRDTQYF
>TRBV18|NA|NA|TRBJ1-5
TGTGCCAGCTCACCACGCGGGAGCGGAGGCTTGGCGCCCCAGCATTTT
CASSPRGSGGLAPQHF
>TRBV20-1|TRBD1|few|TRBJ2-4
TGCAGTGCTAGGACAGGGGGGGCTAAAAACATTCAGTACTTC
CSARTGGAKNIQYF
>TRBV27|NA|few|TRBJ1-5
TGTGCCAGTCGCCGGGACTGGTATCAGCCCCAGCATTTT
CASRRDWYQPQHF